The rows below give T cell receptor beta chains drawn from one sample of a study of breast tumors, draining lymph nodes, adjacent tissues. TCRdb called the multiplex PCR reads again in MiXCR, with one record for every CDR3 protein. Among about 110,000 distinct CDR3 sequences listed, about 30% were seen once. The sample taken for sequencing was axillary lymph node tissue. The receptor set was obtained from a female donor with breast cancer. Some clones in this sample may be carry-over from other donors' samples. The CDR3 runs from the conserved cysteine through the conserved F or W. Fields, in order: CDR3 DNA, CDR3 protein, V gene, clone size, J gene, D gene. The D gene is left open where the match is weak. Clone size appears in some rows only: once, few, many, or a class for an expanded clone.

TGTGCCAGCACCTTGGCAGGGGGCCAAGAGACCCAGCATTTT | CASTLAGGQETQHF | TRBV7-2 | NA | TRBJ1-5 | TRBD1
TGTGCTAGTAAGAGCGGGCAATCTGGGGCCAACGTCCTGACTTTC | CASKSGQSGANVLTF | TRBV5-4 | NA | TRBJ2-6 | NA
TGTGCCAGCAGCCCAACTAGCTCGAGCTCTGGGGCCAACGTCCTGACTTTC | CASSPTSSSSGANVLTF | TRBV7-3 | many | TRBJ2-6 | NA
TGCAGCGCAGGACAGGGTAGCACAGATACGCAGTATTTT | CSAGQGSTDTQYF | TRBV29-1 | NA | TRBJ2-3 | TRBD1
TGTGCCAGCAGCCTAACGGGAGTGGAGCACGGGCAGTACTTC | CASSLTGVEHGQYF | TRBV7-9 | once | TRBJ2-7 | NA
TGCGCCAGCAGCTTGGAAAACATTCAGTACTTC | CASSLENIQYF | TRBV5-1 | many | TRBJ2-4 | NA
TGTGCCAGCAGGAGGGGGAGCTCCTACAATGAGCAGTTCTTC | CASRRGSSYNEQFF | TRBV28 | many | TRBJ2-1 | NA
TGTGCCAGCATGCTTTTTGGAGGGAATGAGCAGTTCTTC | CASMLFGGNEQFF | TRBV27 | many | TRBJ2-1 | NA
TGTGCCAGCAGCTCGCAGAGGGGAGAGCAGTACTTC | CASSSQRGEQYF | TRBV7-8 | many | TRBJ2-7 | NA
TGTGCCAGCAGTTTAGGCATGGTGGATGAAGCTTTCTTT | CASSLGMVDEAFF | TRBV12-3/TRBV12-4 | NA | TRBJ1-1 | NA
TGCGCCAGCAGCTTGGAGGTCGGACTAGGGGCAGATACGCAGTATTTT | CASSLEVGLGADTQYF | TRBV5-1 | medium-sized | TRBJ2-3 | TRBD2
TGCGCCAGCAGCTTGGAGCGGGGGGGAATCGGTGAGCAGTTCTTC | CASSLERGGIGEQFF | TRBV5-1 | many | TRBJ2-1 | TRBD2
TGCAGTGGGGGGATCGGCTATGAGCAGTTCTTC | CSGGIGYEQFF | TRBV20-1 | NA | TRBJ2-1 | NA
TGTGCCAGCAGTTTAACCCAGGGGAGCACCGGGGAGCTGTTTTTT | CASSLTQGSTGELFF | TRBV12-3/TRBV12-4 | NA | TRBJ2-2 | NA
NA | CASSLVTSGSTEQYFGPGTGELFF | TRBV7-9 | NA | TRBJ2-2 | NA
TGCGCCAGCAGCCTCCTTGCAGGGACTGGAAACACCATATATTTT | CASSLLAGTGNTIYF | TRBV4-1 | many | TRBJ1-3 | NA
TGTGCTAGCAGCGCGACAGGGAACACCGGGGAGCTGTTTTTT | CASSATGNTGELFF | TRBV7-7 | many | TRBJ2-2 | NA
TGTGCCAGCTCACCACGAATAGGGGAAGAGACCCAGTACTTC | CASSPRIGEETQYF | TRBV18 | many | TRBJ2-5 | NA
TGTGCCAGCAGACCATTCAGGAGTAACTATGGCTACACCTTC | CASRPFRSNYGYTF | TRBV7-9 | many | TRBJ1-2 | NA
TGTGCCAGCAGCCCAAGCCAGGGTTTAGGCACAGATACGCAGTATTTT | CASSPSQGLGTDTQYF | TRBV7-3 | many | TRBJ2-3 | NA
TGTGCCAGCGGACAGGGGTTAGATAATTCACCCCTCCACTTT | CASGQGLDNSPLHF | TRBV2 | many | TRBJ1-6 | TRBD1
TGTGCCAGCAGGCACCTAGCGGGTGCCTACGAGCAGTACTTC | CASRHLAGAYEQYF | TRBV6-2/TRBV6-3 | many | TRBJ2-7 | TRBD2
TGTGCCAGCAGTTCAACACAGGGTTACGAGCAGTACTTC | CASSSTQGYEQYF | TRBV27 | NA | TRBJ2-7 | NA
TGTGCCAGCAGCGTGCGGGACACGGAAGAGACCCAGTACTTC | CASSVRDTEETQYF | TRBV4-2 | NA | TRBJ2-5 | NA
TGTGCCAGCAGCGCACCGGCGGCCGGGTCCGGGGAGCTGTTTTTT | CASSAPAAGSGELFF | TRBV7-3 | many | TRBJ2-2 | NA
TGTGCCAGCAGTTTAGTCCCGGGACAGGAAAACACCATATATTTT | CASSLVPGQENTIYF | TRBV12-3/TRBV12-4 | many | TRBJ1-3 | TRBD1
TGTGCCAGCTCACCACCGCCGTTGATCGGGAATTCACCCCTCCACTTT | CASSPPPLIGNSPLHF | TRBV18 | many | TRBJ1-6 | NA
TGTGCCAGCAGCCTACTAGCGGCCCTCTACAATGAGCAGTTCTTC | CASSLLAALYNEQFF | TRBV7-2 | many | TRBJ2-1 | TRBD2
TGTGCCAACGGTTTGGGGGGCTCTGGAAACACCATATATTTT | CANGLGGSGNTIYF | TRBV28 | NA | TRBJ1-3 | NA
TGTGCCACCGCGCTGGATAACTATGGCTACACCTTC | CATALDNYGYTF | TRBV19 | many | TRBJ1-2 | NA
TGTGCCACCCTGACACACGGGGTGGATACGCAGTATTTT | CATLTHGVDTQYF | TRBV5-4 | NA | TRBJ2-3 | NA
TGTGCCAGCAGCCGGGGAGGGTGGGAGAACACTGAAGCTTTCTTT | CASSRGGWENTEAFF | TRBV5-4 | NA | TRBJ1-1 | NA
NA | CASSLDRDEQYFGELFF | TRBV7-9 | NA | TRBJ2-2 | NA
TGCGCCAGCAGCCAAGGGGCAGGGGTCTCCTACAAGCAGTACTTC | CASSQGAGVSYKQYF | TRBV4-1 | once | TRBJ2-7 | NA
TGTGCCAGCAGTTCCGGGACTAGCGCGCCTAGCTCCTACAATGAGCAGTTCTTC | CASSSGTSAPSSYNEQFF | TRBV11-2 | NA | TRBJ2-1 | TRBD2
TGCGCCAGCAGCTTGGAGGCACCGCCTTTAAGCATTCAGTACTTC | CASSLEAPPLSIQYF | TRBV5-1 | many | TRBJ2-4 | NA
TGTGCCACCAGTGATTCGGACAGGGGCGTAGACAATGAGCAGTTCTTC | CATSDSDRGVDNEQFF | TRBV24-1 | many | TRBJ2-1 | TRBD1
TGTGCCAGCAGTGACAGGTCTTACGAGCAGTACTTC | CASSDRSYEQYF | TRBV28 | many | TRBJ2-7 | NA
TGTGCCACCAGCAGAGATCTCTCCCCAAATACGCAGTATTTT | CATSRDLSPNTQYF | TRBV15 | NA | TRBJ2-3 | NA
TGTGCCAGCAGCCGGAGCGGACTAGCGGGAGGACGTTGGTACAATGAGCAGTTCTTC | CASSRSGLAGGRWYNEQFF | TRBV7-3 | many | TRBJ2-1 | TRBD2
TGCGCCAGCAGCCAAACCCGGGACCTAGTAGCCACAGATACGCAGTATTTT | CASSQTRDLVATDTQYF | TRBV4-1 | many | TRBJ2-3 | NA
TGTGCCAGCAGCCCTCGGGGGGGCCCCACAGATACGCAGTATTTT | CASSPRGGPTDTQYF | TRBV7-2 | many | TRBJ2-3 | TRBD2
TGTGCCAGCAGCCCCCGCGGACAGGGGGACACTGAAGCTTTCTTT | CASSPRGQGDTEAFF | TRBV7-3 | many | TRBJ1-1 | TRBD1
TGTGCCAGCAGCTTGGCGTATTCCCTAACGAACACCGGGGAGCTGTTTTTT | CASSLAYSLTNTGELFF | TRBV5-6 | many | TRBJ2-2 | NA
TGTGCCAGCAGTCCAGGGAGGTTCGAGCAGTTCTTC | CASSPGRFEQFF | TRBV7-2 | NA | TRBJ2-1 | NA